What follows are 24 T cell receptor beta chains derived from one specimen sequenced in a study of metastatic and nonmetastatic thyroid tumors. TCRdb re-clonotyped the PCR reads through MiXCR. The repertoire holds approximately 58,000 clones, with 20% to 25% as singletons. Patients were all untreated before their thyroid surgery. Sequencing was carried out using blood. These receptors were collected from a female donor with papillary thyroid cancer or a benign thyroid nodule (not recorded which). Some clones in this sample may be carry-over from other donors' samples.

This clone was counted many times. V and J are TRBV19 and TRBJ1-1; 7 bases agree with TRBD1. The J segment lost 1 base and the V segment lost 4 bases, leaving 12 bases of the junction unmatched. The CDR3 consists of 17 residues. Germline-derived CDR1 and CDR2 are LNHDA and SQIVND (reference sequence). The CDR3 loop is CASSKIDRAGTNTEAFF. Written as DNA, the CDR3 is TGTGCCAGTAGTAAAATCGACAGGGCAGGGACGAACACTGAAGCTTTCTTT.

The CDR3 bases are TGTGCCAGCAGCCCTTCTAGCGGGACCTCCTACGAGCAGTACTTC. It codes for CASSPSSGTSYEQYF. The chain has TRBV7-3 and TRBJ2-7, with 9 bases identical to TRBD2. Germline assignment: CDR1 SGHTA and CDR2 FQGTGA. This CDR3 contains 15 residues. V lost 5 bases and J lost 0; bases outside the gene matches: 5.

The table lists this clone with many counts. The chain has TRBV3-1 and TRBJ1-5, with TRBD1 matching over 9 bases. This CDR3 is built from 15 residues. The germline gives CDR1 LGHDT, CDR2 YNNKEL (reference sequence). The V gene end was trimmed by 2 bases and the J gene end by 4 bases; junction bases not matched to a gene: 3. The DNA for the CDR3 is TGTGCCAGCAGCCAACAGACAGGGGGAAATCAGCCCCAGCATTTT. It is translated as CASSQQTGGNQPQHF.

Remarks on this clone: Because it lacks the conserved phenylalanine or tryptophan at the end, this CDR3 is likely a read error. The chain couples TRBV20-1 to TRBJ1-2; TRBD1 is a possible D gene (5 bases). CDR1 and CDR2 from the germline V gene are DFQATT and SNEGSKA (reference sequence). CDR3 length: 11 amino acids. The V end lost 6 bases, the J end lost 4 bases, and 9 bases lay between the germline ends. This CDR3 is CSARGFYGYTL. CDR3 DNA: TGCAGTGCCCGGGGGTTCTATGGCTACACCCTC.

This clone was detected a few times. A much more abundant neighbour one base away suggests this may be a read error. The rearrangement links TRBV20-1 to TRBJ1-5, with D possibly TRBD1 on 6 matching bases. Looked up from germline, CDR1 is DFQATT and CDR2 is SNEGSKA (reference sequence). The CDR3 totals 12 residues. V was pared by 8 bases and J by 4 bases, with 12 bases between. The DNA for the CDR3 is TGCAGTTCTACTGGACAGAATCAGCCCCAGCATTTT. It translates to CSSTGQNQPQHF.

In this sample, this clone turned up many times. The rearrangement links TRBV4-1 to TRBJ2-7; D possibly corresponds to TRBD1 (5 bases). The V gene lost 2 bases and the J gene lost 0 bases, with 8 bases spanning the gap. The CDR3 runs 14 residues. Germline V gene sequence: CDR1 MGHRA, CDR2 YSYEKL. The CDR3 protein is CASSQSDSSYEQYF. The CDR3 DNA follows: TGCGCCAGCAGCCAATCCGACAGCTCCTACGAGCAGTACTTC.

In this sample, this clone turned up many times. The V and J genes are TRBV2 and TRBJ2-3, with D unclear. V dropped 8 bases and J dropped 2 bases, with 8 bases sitting between them. Germline assignment: CDR1 SNHLY and CDR2 FYNNEI. CDR3 size: 12 residues. CDR3 protein: CASVGNTDTQYF. Here the CDR3 DNA reads TGTGCCAGCGTGGGGAACACAGATACGCAGTATTTT.

The V gene is TRBV7-9, the J gene TRBJ2-3; D perhaps matches TRBD2 (6 bases). The CDR3 is 14 residues long. Per the germline V gene, CDR1 is SEHNR and CDR2 is FQNEAQ (reference sequence). Deletions cut 5 bases from V and 1 base from J, with 10 bases between. The CDR3 sequence: CASSLSGGTDTQYF. In DNA, the CDR3 is TGTGCCAGCAGCCTTTCGGGAGGCACAGATACGCAGTATTTT.

This clone was recorded at least ten times. The chain joins TRBV19 to TRBJ2-1; the D is unclear. The CDR3 consists of 14 residues. Germline V CDR1 and CDR2: LNHDA, SQIVND (reference sequence). V was shortened by 4 bases and J by 5 bases, with 12 bases between the two germline ends. The CDR3 loop reads CASSNAWGNNEQFF. The CDR3 DNA reads as TGTGCCAGTAGTAATGCCTGGGGAAACAATGAGCAGTTCTTC.

This clone was seen at least ten times. The J gene is TRBJ2-7, the V gene TRBV19, with D possibly matching TRBD1 (5 bases). The CDR3 is 11 residues long. The V and J ends lost 4 bases and 5 bases respectively, with 6 bases between them. Germline-derived CDR1 and CDR2 are LNHDA and SQIVND (reference sequence). In nucleotides, the CDR3 is TGTGCCAGTAGTACAGGGAACGAGCAGTACTTC. This sequence encodes CASSTGNEQYF. Full variable domain (remainder filled in from reference TRBV19 and TRBJ2-7): DGGITQSPKYLFRKEGQNVTLSCEQNLNHDAMYWYRQDPGQGLRLIYYSQIVNDFQKGDIAEGYSVSREKKESFPLTVTSAQKNPTAFYLCASSTGNEQYFGPGTRLTVT.

The chain is built from TRBV4-3 and TRBJ1-1; D is unresolved. The CDR3 is 13 residues long. V dropped 0 bases and J dropped 7 bases, with 9 bases sitting between them. Germline CDR1 LGHNA, CDR2 YSLEER. The CDR3 sequence: CASSQDDGFEAFF. The CDR3 DNA reads as TGCGCCAGCAGCCAAGATGACGGATTTGAAGCTTTCTTT.

The chain recombines TRBV4-2 with TRBJ2-3; TRBD1 matches 7 bases. The CDR3 is 17 amino acids. The J segment lost 4 bases and the V segment lost 4 bases, leaving 14 bases of the junction unmatched. The V gene's germline CDR1 is LGHNA and CDR2 YNFKEQ. The CDR3 DNA reads as TGTGCCAGCAGCCTCCTGAACAGGGGAAAGGAGGCAGATACGCAGTATTTT. Translated: CASSLLNRGKEADTQYF.

This clone has a count of ten or more. The J gene is TRBJ2-7, the V gene TRBV4-2; 12 bases line up with TRBD2. In germline, CDR1 is LGHNA, CDR2 YNFKEQ. The CDR3 loop spans 15 amino acids. V lost 3 bases and J lost 4; bases outside the gene matches: 4. CDR3 sequence reads: CASSHLAGGEYEQYF. As DNA, the CDR3 is TGTGCCAGCAGCCATCTAGCGGGAGGGGAATACGAGCAGTACTTC.

In its sample, this clone was seen many times. The V call is TRBV27, the J call TRBJ1-5; no clear D gene. In germline, CDR1 is MNHEY, CDR2 SMNVEV (reference sequence). The ends were cut back, 5 bases at V and 3 bases at J, with 11 bases in the middle. The CDR3 is made up of 14 amino acids. CDR3 nucleotide sequence: TGTGCCAGCAGTCCACACGGTCTCAATCAGCCCCAGCATTTT. Translating it yields CASSPHGLNQPQHF.

The chain has TRBV30 and TRBJ1-5; D is uncertain. Germline values: CDR1 GTSNPN, CDR2 SVGIG (reference sequence). The CDR3 covers 14 residues. Trimming cost V 8 bases and J 7 bases, with 21 bases left between them. The CDR3 sequence: CASSQEIRTQPQHF. For the CDR3, the DNA is TGTGCCAGCAGCCAAGAAATTAGGACCCAGCCCCAGCATTTT.

This clone has ten or more counts. Other DNA sequences from this sample encode an identical CDR3 as well. The genes are TRBV29-1 and TRBJ2-7, with D tentatively TRBD1 or TRBD2 (5 bases each). The germline CDR1 and CDR2 sequences are SQVTM and ANQGSEA. The CDR3 extends over 15 amino acids. V lost 6 bases, J lost 6 bases, and 24 bases lay in between. The CDR3: CSVRGLELVPSEQYF. CDR3 in DNA: TGCAGCGTGAGGGGTTTGGAACTAGTACCTTCCGAGCAGTACTTC.

This clone was recorded at least ten times. V is TRBV18 and J is TRBJ1-1, with D uncertain. The CDR3 totals 12 residues. Germline assignment: CDR1 KGHSH and CDR2 LQKENI. Between the trimmed V and J ends, which lost 3 bases and 6 bases, there was a span of 8 bases. The CDR3 spells CASSPGRAEAFF. Here the CDR3 DNA reads TGTGCCAGCTCACCCGGACGAGCTGAAGCTTTCTTT.

At least ten counts were recorded for this clone. This chain uses TRBV5-6 with TRBJ2-7, with 9 bases fitting TRBD2. The CDR3 length is 15 residues. Germline CDR1 and CDR2: SGHDT and YYEEEE. V gave up 4 bases and J gave up 2 bases; unmatched junction bases: 7. In nucleotides, the CDR3 is TGTGCCAGCAGCGAGACTAGCGGACTTGCCTACGAGCAGTACTTC. It yields the protein CASSETSGLAYEQYF.

In its sample, this clone was seen a few times. The junction departs from the called germline gene at one end, perhaps through a read error. The chain carries TRBV6-1 and TRBJ1-5, with 9 bases lining up with TRBD1. This CDR3 contains 16 residues. Germline assignment: CDR1 MNHNS and CDR2 SASEGT. The CDR3: CASSEGGTGWNQPQHF. The CDR3, as DNA: TGTGCCAGTAGTGAAGGAGGGACAGGGTGGAATCAGCCCCAGCATTTT.

This clone has more than one count but fewer than ten. CDR3 loop: CASTPLGTLLFF. As DNA, the CDR3 is TGCGCCAGCACCCCCCTCGGGACTCTCTTGTTCTTC. The V call is TRBV10-2, the J call TRBJ2-1; TRBD2 might be the D (6 bases). Germline-derived CDR1 and CDR2 are WSHSY and SAAADI. CDR3 size: 12 residues. The V gene lost 7 bases and the J gene lost 15 bases, with 19 bases spanning the gap.

This chain connects TRBV11-2 to TRBJ2-5, with a tentative D call TRBD2 (6 bases). The V end was cut by 5 bases, the J end by 2 bases, with 18 bases between. The length of the CDR3 is 16 residues. Per the germline V gene, CDR1 is SGHAT and CDR2 is FQNNGV. CDR3 sequence reads: CASSVLLSGAQETQYF. CDR3 nucleotides: TGTGCCAGCAGCGTACTACTATCGGGAGCACAAGAGACCCAGTACTTC.

The chain uses TRBV11-2 and TRBJ2-7; no firm D call. The CDR3 extends over 15 amino acids. The V and J ends lost 10 bases and 0 bases respectively, with 19 bases between them. Per germline, CDR1 SGHAT and CDR2 FQNNGV. This CDR3 reads CAIILTVASSYEQYF. CDR3 nucleotides: TGTGCCATCATCTTAACGGTCGCGAGCTCCTACGAGCAGTACTTC.

This clone was detected many times. This sequence joins TRBV13 and TRBJ1-3; D is ambiguous. The CDR3 runs to 15 residues. V gave up 3 bases and J gave up 0 bases, with 9 bases separating them. CDR1 and CDR2 from the germline V gene are PRHDT and FYEKMQ (reference sequence). CDR3: CASSFGRTSGNTIYF. For the CDR3, the DNA is TGTGCCAGCAGCTTCGGACGTACCTCTGGAAACACCATATATTTT. Complete variable domain (other parts from reference TRBV13 and TRBJ1-3): AAGVIQSPRHLIKEKRETATLKCYPIPRHDTVYWYQQGPGQDPQFLISFYEKMQSDKGSIPDRFSAQQFSDYHSELNMSSLELGDSALYFCASSFGRTSGNTIYFGEGSWLTVV.

This clone occurred once. The chain joins TRBV3-1 to TRBJ1-5; TRBD1 might be the D (5 bases). Between the trimmed V and J ends, which lost 10 bases and 7 bases, there was a span of 11 bases. This CDR3 contains 11 residues. The germline V gene encodes CDR1 LGHDT and CDR2 YNNKEL (reference sequence). DNA for the CDR3: TGTGCCAAGAGCCAGGGCCAGCCCCAGCATTTT. Protein: CAKSQGQPQHF.